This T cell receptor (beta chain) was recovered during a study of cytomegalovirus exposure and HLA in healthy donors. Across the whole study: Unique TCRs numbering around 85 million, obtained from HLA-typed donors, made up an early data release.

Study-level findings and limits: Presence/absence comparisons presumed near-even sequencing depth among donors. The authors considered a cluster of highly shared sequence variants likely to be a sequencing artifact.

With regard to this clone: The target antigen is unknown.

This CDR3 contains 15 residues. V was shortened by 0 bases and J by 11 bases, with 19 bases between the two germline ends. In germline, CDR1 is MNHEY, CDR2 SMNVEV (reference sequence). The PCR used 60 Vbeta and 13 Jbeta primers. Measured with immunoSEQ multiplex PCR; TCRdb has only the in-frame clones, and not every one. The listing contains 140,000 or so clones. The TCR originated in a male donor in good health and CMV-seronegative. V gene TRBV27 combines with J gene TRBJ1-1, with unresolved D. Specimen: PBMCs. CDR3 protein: CASSLSGLSQARAFF. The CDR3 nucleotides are TGTGCCAGCAGTTTATCCGGTCTTTCGCAGGCAAGGGCTTTCTTT.